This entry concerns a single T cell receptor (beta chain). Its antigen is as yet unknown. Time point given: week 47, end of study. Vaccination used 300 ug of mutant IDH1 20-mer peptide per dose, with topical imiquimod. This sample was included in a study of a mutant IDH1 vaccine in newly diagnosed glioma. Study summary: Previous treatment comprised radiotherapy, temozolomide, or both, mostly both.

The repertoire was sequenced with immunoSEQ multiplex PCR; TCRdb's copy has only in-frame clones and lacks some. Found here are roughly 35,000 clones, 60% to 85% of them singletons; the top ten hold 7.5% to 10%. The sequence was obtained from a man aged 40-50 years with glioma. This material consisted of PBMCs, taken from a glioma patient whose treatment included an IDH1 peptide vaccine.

The CDR3 coding sequence is TGTGCCAGCAGTCCACGGGGATACACTGAAGCTTTCTTT. This sequence encodes CASSPRGYTEAFF. J is TRBJ1-1 and V is TRBV6-5; D is ambiguous. CDR1 is MNHEY, CDR2 SVGAGI, per germline. The CDR3 has 13 amino acids. Trimming took 5 bases from V and 3 from J, leaving 10 bases between them.